What follows are 6 T cell receptor beta chains derived from one specimen sequenced in a study of identical twins (dated by TCRdb to 2015 to 2016). The library was produced with 5' RACE. This sample was sequenced with an Illumina HiSeq 2000. The public reads were reprocessed in TCRdb via fastp at Q25 and MiXCR, keeping in-frame beta chains. Entries that share a CDR3 protein sequence are merged under the most common genes and DNA. A total of 200,000 to 250,000 distinct CDR3 sequences appear in this sample, approximately 12% of them only once. The biggest ten clones account for 4% to 5% of the sample. The data also belong to a second study, concerning yellow fever vaccine responses in identical twins.

Input material: memory (CD45RO+) T cells sorted from blood. In light of the paper, this sample's cell subset or site label describes: CD45RO+ enriched T cells. The receptors here all came from a woman in her late teens or twenties in good health.

This clonotype was detected ten times or more. This rearrangement joins TRBV29-1 to TRBJ2-3; D not resolved. Germline V CDR1 and CDR2: SQVTM, ANQGSEA. The CDR3 length is 15 residues. V dropped 3 bases and J dropped 2 bases, with 15 bases sitting between them. CDR3 loop: CSVDSEIHLTDTQYF. CDR3 nucleotide sequence: TGCAGCGTTGACTCAGAAATACATCTCACAGATACGCAGTATTTT.

This clonotype was recorded only once. The chain is built from TRBV3-1 and TRBJ2-6, with D possibly matching TRBD1 (5 bases). Germline assignment: CDR1 LGHDT and CDR2 YNNKEL (reference sequence). V was pared by 8 bases and J by 6 bases, with 23 bases between. This CDR3 comprises 17 residues. The CDR3 DNA is TGTGCCAGCTCCCAAGCGTTCCCTGGGGCTGAGGCCAACGTCCTGACTTTC. This codes for CASSQAFPGAEANVLTF.

The chain uses TRBV18 and TRBJ2-3, with 7 bases aligning to TRBD2. The CDR3 loop spans 15 amino acids. The junction had 9 bases not matched to a gene; V was cut back by 8 bases and J by 1 base. In germline, CDR1 is KGHSH, CDR2 LQKENI. This CDR3 reads CASHVTSFGTDTQYF. CDR3 DNA sequence: TGTGCCAGCCACGTGACTAGCTTTGGCACAGATACGCAGTATTTT.

This clonotype has a count of ten or more. The chain has TRBV27 and TRBJ2-1; 8 nucleotides agree with TRBD1. Trimming cost V 0 bases and J 9 bases; bases outside gene matches: 7. The CDR3 length is 15 residues. Germline V gene sequence: CDR1 MNHEY, CDR2 SMNVEV (reference sequence). The CDR3 here is CASSLSGRGLGEQFF. The CDR3 DNA reads as TGTGCCAGCAGTTTATCGGGCAGGGGGCTGGGTGAGCAGTTCTTC.

This clonotype appeared a few times. CDR3 region: CSARPSGTGYEQYF. In DNA, the CDR3 is TGCAGTGCTAGACCCTCCGGGACAGGGTACGAGCAGTACTTC. The chain carries TRBV20-1 and TRBJ2-7; 9 bases agree with TRBD1. Trimming at V came to 2 bases and at J to 4 bases, leaving 6 bases not matched to a gene. The CDR3 runs to 14 residues. Germline V gives CDR1 DFQATT, CDR2 SNEGSKA (reference sequence).

V usage is TRBV7-8 and J usage is TRBJ2-1, with D possibly called TRBD1 or TRBD2 (5 bases each). The CDR3 is made up of 13 amino acids. Germline V gene sequence: CDR1 SGHVS, CDR2 FQNEAQ. V lost 7 bases and J 8 bases, leaving 15 bases between the germline ends. The CDR3: CASTGNRGDEQFF. The CDR3 DNA reads as TGTGCCAGCACGGGGAATCGGGGCGATGAGCAGTTCTTC.